This T cell receptor (beta chain) originates from a study of blood T cell repertoires in COVID-19. For the study at large: In each case, the material was cDNA or gDNA derived from T cells, B-cell-depleted T cells, or PBMCs.

The participants were between roughly 18 and 100 years old and came from 24 US areas. Cohorts were assigned according to the clinical history that participants reported. Original methodology: Estimation of nucleated cell counts was performed using reference gene primer amplification. The data were produced by immunoSEQ multiplex PCR, yet TCRdb's version contains in-frame clones alone and is incomplete. Clone size and V and J calls were adopted from that table, with D and trimming inferred from the DNA. This table holds fewer than 450,000 clones, around 90% found once. This clone was seen many times. The CDR3 is 19 amino acids. Trimming cost V 1 base and J 4 bases; bases outside gene matches: 10. Germline V lookup: CDR1 MGHRA, CDR2 YSYEKL.

This sequence joins TRBV4-1 and TRBJ2-3, with 14 bases identical to TRBD2. The TCR comes from a woman aged 35 to 49 with acute COVID-19. The sample consisted of PBMCs or T cells enriched from blood (not recorded which). The CDR3 here is CASSQVGTSGGARPDTQYF. The DNA of the CDR3 is TGCGCCAGCAGCCAAGTGGGGACTAGCGGGGGCGCCCGCCCAGATACGCAGTATTTT.